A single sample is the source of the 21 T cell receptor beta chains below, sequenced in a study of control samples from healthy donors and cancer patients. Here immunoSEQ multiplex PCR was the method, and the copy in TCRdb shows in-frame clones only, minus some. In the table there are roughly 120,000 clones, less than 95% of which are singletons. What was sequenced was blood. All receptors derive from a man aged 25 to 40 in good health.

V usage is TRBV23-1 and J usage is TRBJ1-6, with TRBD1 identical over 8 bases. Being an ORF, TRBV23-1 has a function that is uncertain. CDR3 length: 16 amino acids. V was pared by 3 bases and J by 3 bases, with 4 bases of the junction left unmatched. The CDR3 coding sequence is TGCGCCAGCAGTCAGGAGACAGGGGTCTATAATTCACCCCTCCACTTT. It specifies CASSQETGVYNSPLHF.

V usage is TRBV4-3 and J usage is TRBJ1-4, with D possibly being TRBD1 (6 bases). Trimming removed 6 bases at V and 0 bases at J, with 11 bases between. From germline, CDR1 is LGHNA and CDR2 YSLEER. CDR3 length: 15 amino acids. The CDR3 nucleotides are TGCGCCAGCAGTGAAGGGGGGGCAACTAATGAAAAACTGTTTTTT. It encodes CASSEGGATNEKLFF.

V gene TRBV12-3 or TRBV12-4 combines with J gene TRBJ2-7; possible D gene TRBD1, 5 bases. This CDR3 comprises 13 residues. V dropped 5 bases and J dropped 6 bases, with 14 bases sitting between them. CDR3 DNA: TGTGCCAGCAGTGCACAGGTCCCAAGCGAGCAGTACTTC. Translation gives CASSAQVPSEQYF.

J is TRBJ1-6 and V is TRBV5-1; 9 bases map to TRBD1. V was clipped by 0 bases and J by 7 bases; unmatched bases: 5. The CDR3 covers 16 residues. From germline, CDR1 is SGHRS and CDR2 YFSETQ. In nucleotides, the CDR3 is TGCGCCAGCAGCTTGGATGGGACAGGGCCCAATTCACCCCTCCACTTT. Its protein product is CASSLDGTGPNSPLHF.

The CDR3 region is CASEGTASTDTQYF. In DNA form, the CDR3 reads TGTGCCAGTGAGGGGACGGCAAGCACAGATACGCAGTATTTT. The J gene is TRBJ2-3, the V gene TRBV19, with D perhaps matching TRBD1 or TRBD2 (5 bases each). The CDR3 extends over 14 amino acids. The germline CDR1 and CDR2 sequences are LNHDA and SQIVND (reference sequence). V lost 8 bases and J 0 bases, leaving 12 bases between the germline ends.

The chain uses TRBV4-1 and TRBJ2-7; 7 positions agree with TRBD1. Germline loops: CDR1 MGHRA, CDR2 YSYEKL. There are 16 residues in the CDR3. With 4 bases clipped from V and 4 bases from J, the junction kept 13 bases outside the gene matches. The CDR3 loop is CASSLEPLTGLYEQYF. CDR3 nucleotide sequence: TGCGCCAGCAGCCTCGAACCCCTGACAGGGTTATACGAGCAGTACTTC.

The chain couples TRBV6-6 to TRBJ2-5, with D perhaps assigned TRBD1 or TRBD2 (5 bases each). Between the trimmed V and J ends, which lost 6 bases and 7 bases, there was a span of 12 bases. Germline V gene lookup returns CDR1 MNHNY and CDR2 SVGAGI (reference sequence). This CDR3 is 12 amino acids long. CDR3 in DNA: TGTGCCAGCAGGGGGACCGGGTGGACCCAGTACTTC. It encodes CASRGTGWTQYF.

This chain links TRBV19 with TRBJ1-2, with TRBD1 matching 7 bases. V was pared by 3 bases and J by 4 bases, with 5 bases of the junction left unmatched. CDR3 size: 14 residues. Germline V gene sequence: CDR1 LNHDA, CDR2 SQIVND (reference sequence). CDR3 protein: CASSMSHRGYGYTF. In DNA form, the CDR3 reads TGTGCCAGTAGTATGAGTCACAGGGGCTATGGCTACACCTTC.

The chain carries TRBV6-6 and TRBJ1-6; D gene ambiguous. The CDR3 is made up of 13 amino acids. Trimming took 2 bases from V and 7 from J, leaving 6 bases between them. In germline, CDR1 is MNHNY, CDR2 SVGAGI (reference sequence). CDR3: CASSYDGNSPLHF. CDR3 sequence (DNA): TGTGCCAGCAGTTACGATGGAAATTCACCCCTCCACTTT.

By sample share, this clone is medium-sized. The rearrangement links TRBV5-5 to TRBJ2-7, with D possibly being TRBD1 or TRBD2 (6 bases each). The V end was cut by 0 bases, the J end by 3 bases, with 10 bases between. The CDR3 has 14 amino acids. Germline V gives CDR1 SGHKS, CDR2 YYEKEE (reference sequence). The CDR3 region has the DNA TGTGCCAGCAGCTTGGTCAGGGGACTCTACGAGCAGTACTTC. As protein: CASSLVRGLYEQYF.

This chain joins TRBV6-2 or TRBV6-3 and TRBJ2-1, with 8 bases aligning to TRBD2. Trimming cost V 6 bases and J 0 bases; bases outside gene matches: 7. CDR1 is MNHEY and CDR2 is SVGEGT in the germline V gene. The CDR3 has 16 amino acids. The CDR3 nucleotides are TGTGCCAGCAGCCGAAGGACTAGCAGCTCCTACAATGAGCAGTTCTTC. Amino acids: CASSRRTSSSYNEQFF.

The CDR3 DNA sequence: TGTGCCAGCAGTTGGGTAGCGGGGGTTCGAGAGCAGTTCTTC. It specifies CASSWVAGVREQFF. The genes are TRBV28 and TRBJ2-1, with 9 bases that match TRBD2. V lost 4 bases and J lost 10; bases outside the gene matches: 8. The CDR3 is 14 residues long. Germline-derived CDR1 and CDR2 are MDHEN and SYDVKM.

In DNA, the CDR3 is TGTGCCAGCAGCCGCAGGAGGACCGGGGAGCTGTTTTTT. Protein sequence: CASSRRRTGELFF. The genes are TRBV28 and TRBJ2-2, with D possibly matching TRBD2 (5 bases). The CDR3 length is 13 residues. Trimming shortened V by 6 bases and J by 5 bases, and 10 bases separated the two germline ends. Germline assignment: CDR1 MDHEN and CDR2 SYDVKM.

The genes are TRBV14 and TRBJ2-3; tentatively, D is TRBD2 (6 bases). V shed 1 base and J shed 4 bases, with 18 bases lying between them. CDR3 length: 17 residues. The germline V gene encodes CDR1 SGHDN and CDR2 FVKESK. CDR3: CASSQGTTPFVPDTQYF. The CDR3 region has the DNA TGTGCCAGCAGCCAAGGGACTACCCCCTTTGTGCCAGATACGCAGTATTTT.

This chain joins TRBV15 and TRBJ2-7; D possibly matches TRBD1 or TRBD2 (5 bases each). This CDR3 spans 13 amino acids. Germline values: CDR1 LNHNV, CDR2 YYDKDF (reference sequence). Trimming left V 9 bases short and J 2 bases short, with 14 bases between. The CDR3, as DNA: TGTGCCACGGGGACGACCCAGACCTACGAGCAGTACTTC. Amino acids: CATGTTQTYEQYF.

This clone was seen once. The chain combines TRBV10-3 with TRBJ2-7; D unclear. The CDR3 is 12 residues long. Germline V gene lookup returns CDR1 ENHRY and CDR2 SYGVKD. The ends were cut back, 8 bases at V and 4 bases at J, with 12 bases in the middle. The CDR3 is CAIGSPEYEQYF. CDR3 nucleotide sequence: TGTGCCATCGGGTCGCCAGAGTACGAGCAGTACTTC.

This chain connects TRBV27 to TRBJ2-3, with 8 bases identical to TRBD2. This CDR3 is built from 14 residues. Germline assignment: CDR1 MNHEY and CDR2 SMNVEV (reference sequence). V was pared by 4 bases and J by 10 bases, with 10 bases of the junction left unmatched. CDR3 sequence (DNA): TGTGCCAGCAGTTCACCGGGACTAGTTTCAGCGCAGTATTTT. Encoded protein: CASSSPGLVSAQYF.

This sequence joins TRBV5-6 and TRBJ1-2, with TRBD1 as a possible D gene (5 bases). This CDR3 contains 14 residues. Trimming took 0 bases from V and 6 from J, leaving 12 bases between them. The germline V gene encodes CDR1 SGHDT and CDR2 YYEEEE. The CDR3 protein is CASSLGARVDGYTF. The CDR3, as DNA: TGTGCCAGCAGCTTGGGGGCCAGGGTCGATGGCTACACCTTC. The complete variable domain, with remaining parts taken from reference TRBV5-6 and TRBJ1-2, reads DAGVTQSPTHLIKTRGQQVTLRCSPKSGHDTVSWYQQALGQGPQFIFQYYEEEERQRGNFPDRFSGHQFPNYSSELNVNALLLGDSALYLCASSLGARVDGYTFGSGTRLTVV.

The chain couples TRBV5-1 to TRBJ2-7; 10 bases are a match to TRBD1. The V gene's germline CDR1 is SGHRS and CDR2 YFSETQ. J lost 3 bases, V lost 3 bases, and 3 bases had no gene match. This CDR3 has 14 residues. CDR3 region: CASSYGTGDYEQYF. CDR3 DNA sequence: TGCGCCAGCAGCTACGGGACAGGGGACTACGAGCAGTACTTC.

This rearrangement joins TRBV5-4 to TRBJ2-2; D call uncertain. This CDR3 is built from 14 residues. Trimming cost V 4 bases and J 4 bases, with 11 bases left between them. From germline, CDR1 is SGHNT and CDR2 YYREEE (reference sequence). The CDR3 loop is CASSAMLGTGELFF. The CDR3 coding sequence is TGTGCCAGCAGCGCGATGCTCGGCACCGGGGAGCTGTTTTTT. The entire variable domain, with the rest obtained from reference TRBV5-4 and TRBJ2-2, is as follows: ETGVTQSPTHLIKTRGQQVTLRCSSQSGHNTVSWYQQALGQGPQFIFQYYREEENGRGNFPPRFSGLQFPNYSSELNVNALELDDSALYLCASSAMLGTGELFFGEGSRLTVL.

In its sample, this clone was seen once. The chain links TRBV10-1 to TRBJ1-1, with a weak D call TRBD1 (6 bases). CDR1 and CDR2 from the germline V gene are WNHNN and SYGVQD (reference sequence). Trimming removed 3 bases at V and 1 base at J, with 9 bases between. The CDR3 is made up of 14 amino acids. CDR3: CASSDQGQNTEAFF. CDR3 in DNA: TGCGCCAGCAGTGATCAGGGACAGAACACTGAAGCTTTCTTT.